This T cell receptor beta chain is from a study of blood T cell repertoires in COVID-19. Original methodology: Estimated nucleated cell counts came from reference gene primer amplification. The repertoire was sequenced with immunoSEQ multiplex PCR; TCRdb's copy has only in-frame clones and lacks some. V and J calls and clone size follow that table, whereas D and trimming were derived from the DNA. The sample has about 110,000 clones, approximately 90% seen once; the top ten hold 6.8%. The CDR3 length is 15 residues. V was pared by 3 bases and J by 4 bases, with 5 bases of the junction left unmatched. Germline CDR1 and CDR2: MNHNS and SASEGT.

This sequence originates from a man in his fifties or sixties with active or convalescent COVID-19. The material sequenced was peripheral blood. This rearrangement joins TRBV6-1 to TRBJ2-1; 8 nucleotides align to TRBD2. The CDR3 spells CASSDGLAGYNEQFF. The DNA for the CDR3 is TGTGCCAGCAGTGATGGCCTAGCGGGTTACAATGAGCAGTTCTTC.